This TCR beta chain was captured by sequencing in a study of T cell clones after liver transplantation. Study observations and caveats: Conclusions were preliminary, with small, heterogeneous patient groups.

Trimming removed 5 bases at V and 7 bases at J, with 9 bases between. Germline V gives CDR1 LNHDA, CDR2 SQIVND (reference sequence). This CDR3 contains 12 residues. Assay used: immunoSEQ multiplex PCR; TCRdb lists only in-frame clones, some missing. The table records under 130,000 clones, around 80% of them present only once. On this clone: What it binds is unknown.

This TCR derives from a human patient who received a liver transplant. Some T cells may have come from the graft donor. The chain carries TRBV19 and TRBJ1-5; D unresolved. Sequencing was performed on CD4+ T cells from blood, taken around 4 years after liver transplant. The CDR3: CASSGVTQPQHF. Written as DNA, the CDR3 is TGTGCCAGTAGTGGGGTAACCCAGCCCCAGCATTTT.